This T cell receptor beta chain was identified during a study of blood T cell repertoires in COVID-19. The ends were cut back, 1 base at V and 7 bases at J, with 20 bases in the middle. Germline CDR1 LNHDA, CDR2 SQIVND (reference sequence). The CDR3 has 17 amino acids. The repertoire was sequenced with immunoSEQ multiplex PCR; TCRdb's copy has only in-frame clones and lacks some. This table holds 97,000 or so clones, about 86% found once. Sequenced material: peripheral blood. The TCR originated in a man in his sixties with acute or convalescent COVID-19. This rearrangement joins TRBV19 to TRBJ2-1; D is perhaps TRBD1 (6 bases). The CDR3 DNA sequence: TGTGCCAGTAGTATAGGTTCGAGGCAGGGGTCCCCTAATGAGCAGTTCTTC. It codes for CASSIGSRQGSPNEQFF. The full variable domain, rest sourced from reference TRBV19 and TRBJ2-1, is DGGITQSPKYLFRKEGQNVTLSCEQNLNHDAMYWYRQDPGQGLRLIYYSQIVNDFQKGDIAEGYSVSREKKESFPLTVTSAQKNPTAFYLCASSIGSRQGSPNEQFFGPGTRLTVL.